The 32 T cell receptor beta chains below were found in one sample sequenced in a study of technical replicates of blood from several donors. Clones were sequenced by immunoSEQ multiplex PCR, and TCRdb holds only the in-frame ones, with some missing. This table has some 83,000 clones, roughly 92% appearing once. Sequencing input: T cells isolated from PBMCs. All receptors derive from a human donor in good health.

This clone was seen only a few times. The chain uses TRBV14 and TRBJ2-1; D is uncertain. The CDR3 is made up of 12 amino acids. The germline V and J ends were trimmed by 5 bases and 3 bases, with 5 bases remaining between them. The V gene's germline CDR1 is SGHDN and CDR2 FVKESK. The CDR3 coding sequence is TGTGCCAGCAGCGCCGGCTACAATGAGCAGTTCTTC. Protein: CASSAGYNEQFF.

In this sample, this clone turned up once. The chain has TRBV4-1 and TRBJ1-3; weak D call: TRBD1 (6 bases). The CDR3 sequence is 15 residues long. V gave up 6 bases and J gave up 2 bases, with 14 bases separating them. Germline-derived CDR1 and CDR2 are MGHRA and YSYEKL. CDR3 coding DNA: TGCGCCAGCAGAACAACAGGGTTCGCTGGAAACACCATATATTTT. Residues: CASRTTGFAGNTIYF.

The V call is TRBV30, the J call TRBJ1-2, with D possibly TRBD1 on 5 matching bases. Trimming removed 5 bases from V and 6 bases from J, with 19 bases in between. The CDR3 loop spans 14 amino acids. Germline CDR1 GTSNPN, CDR2 SVGIG (reference sequence). CDR3 amino acids: CAWAGDVRDDGYTF. CDR3 coding DNA: TGTGCCTGGGCTGGGGACGTGCGGGACGATGGCTACACCTTC.

The chain recombines TRBV6-1 with TRBJ2-7; 10 positions match TRBD1. The CDR3 length is 14 residues. With V trimmed by 4 bases and J by 6 bases, 6 bases remained unmatched. Germline assignment: CDR1 MNHNS and CDR2 SASEGT. DNA for the CDR3: TGTGCCAGCAGTGCCTCCGGGACAGGGGCCGAGCAGTACTTC. Translation: CASSASGTGAEQYF.

The chain couples TRBV4-2 to TRBJ2-2; 12 positions match TRBD2. Germline V gives CDR1 LGHNA, CDR2 YNFKEQ. V lost 4 bases to trimming and J lost 1 base; unmatched junction nucleotides: 10. CDR3 length: 19 residues. CDR3 nucleotides: TGTGCCAGCAGCCCAAGGCTAGCGGGAGGGACCAAGAACACCGGGGAGCTGTTTTTT. This encodes CASSPRLAGGTKNTGELFF.

The V call is TRBV2, the J call TRBJ1-2; no reliable D call. V gave up 3 bases and J gave up 2 bases, with 16 bases separating them. This CDR3 has 16 amino acids. Germline V gives CDR1 SNHLY, CDR2 FYNNEI. CDR3 sequence: CASSDDVPTENYGYTF. For the CDR3, the DNA is TGTGCCAGCAGTGATGACGTGCCCACAGAAAACTATGGCTACACCTTC.

The chain has TRBV27 and TRBJ2-3, with a tentative D call TRBD1 (6 bases). Germline loops: CDR1 MNHEY, CDR2 SMNVEV (reference sequence). This CDR3 spans 14 amino acids. V was shortened by 7 bases and J by 2 bases, with 13 bases between the two germline ends. The CDR3 loop is CASTSGAYTDTQYF. The CDR3 DNA follows: TGTGCCAGCACGTCAGGGGCATACACAGATACGCAGTATTTT.

The rearrangement joins TRBV21-1 to TRBJ2-1; the D call TRBD2 from the table was never checked on the DNA. TRBV21-1 is described as a pseudogene. The CDR3 has 15 residues. CDR3 protein: CASSKAKGLYNEQFF. As DNA, the CDR3 is TGTGCCAGCAGCAAAGCTAAAGGACTATACAATGAGCAGTTCTTC.

This chain links TRBV6-1 with TRBJ2-7; tentative D call: TRBD1 (5 bases). Trimming pared 5 bases from V and 2 bases from J, leaving 16 bases between. The CDR3 contains 15 residues. Germline V gene sequence: CDR1 MNHNS, CDR2 SASEGT. For the CDR3, the DNA is TGTGCCAGCAGTTCTCGGCCAGGGATGGCCTACGAGCAGTACTTC. This codes for CASSSRPGMAYEQYF.

The rearrangement links TRBV6-5 to TRBJ2-3; TRBD2 matches 9 bases. The V gene end was trimmed by 2 bases and the J gene end by 6 bases; junction bases not matched to a gene: 6. The CDR3 covers 15 residues. Germline V lookup: CDR1 MNHEY, CDR2 SVGAGI. The CDR3 bases are TGTGCCAGCAGTTACAGCGGGAGGTGGGAGGATACGCAGTATTTT. Translated, it gives CASSYSGRWEDTQYF.

The chain uses TRBV28 and TRBJ2-1; 8 bases map to TRBD2. This CDR3 comprises 18 residues. The V gene end was trimmed by 10 bases and the J gene end by 4 bases; junction bases not matched to a gene: 21. From germline, CDR1 is MDHEN and CDR2 SYDVKM. As DNA, the CDR3 is TGTGCCACCCTCGGGGCCCTCTTACGGGAGGGAAATTACAATGAGCAGTTCTTC. It is translated as CATLGALLREGNYNEQFF. The full variable domain, completed using reference TRBV28 and TRBJ2-1, is DVKVTQSSRYLVKRTGEKVFLECVQDMDHENMFWYRQDPGLGLRLIYFSYDVKMKEKGDIPEGYSVSREKKERFSLILESASTNQTSMYLCATLGALLREGNYNEQFFGPGTRLTVL.

This clone was observed a handful of times. The V call is TRBV28, the J call TRBJ1-2; D might be TRBD1 (5 bases). The CDR3 runs 12 residues. CDR1 is MDHEN, CDR2 SYDVKM, per germline. Trimming took off 8 bases at V and 2 bases at J, with 9 bases between the two ends. This CDR3 reads CASGGWNYGYTF. The CDR3 bases are TGTGCCAGCGGGGGGTGGAACTATGGCTACACCTTC.

V usage is TRBV4-1 and J usage is TRBJ1-2, with D tentatively TRBD1 (5 bases). Germline lookup yields CDR1 MGHRA and CDR2 YSYEKL. This CDR3 has 14 residues. The germline V and J ends were trimmed by 0 bases and 4 bases, with 9 bases remaining between them. This chain's CDR3 is CASSQDGHGYGYTF. The CDR3 bases are TGCGCCAGCAGCCAAGATGGACACGGCTATGGCTACACCTTC.

CDR3 DNA: TGTGCCAGCAGTGGTAGGACAGGGGGGTATGGCTACACCTTC. Amino acid sequence: CASSGRTGGYGYTF. The rearrangement uses TRBV5-6 and TRBJ1-2, with TRBD1 matching over 10 bases. Germline V CDR1 and CDR2: SGHDT, YYEEEE. V lost 5 bases to trimming and J lost 5 bases; unmatched junction nucleotides: 6. This CDR3 is 14 amino acids long.

The count of this clone is one. The chain links TRBV5-1 to TRBJ1-5, with unresolved D. Trimming removed 4 bases from V and 4 bases from J, with 15 bases in between. Germline-derived CDR1 and CDR2 are SGHRS and YFSETQ. The CDR3 is 15 residues long. The CDR3 region is CASSPTAGRNQPQHF. In nucleotides, the CDR3 is TGCGCCAGCAGCCCCACGGCCGGGAGAAATCAGCCCCAGCATTTT. The entire variable domain, with the rest obtained from reference TRBV5-1 and TRBJ1-5, is as follows: KAGVTQTPRYLIKTRGQQVTLSCSPISGHRSVSWYQQTPGQGLQFLFEYFSETQRNKGNFPGRFSGRQFSNSRSEMNVSTLELGDSALYLCASSPTAGRNQPQHFGDGTRLSIL.

This chain links TRBV4-2 with TRBJ1-2; 7 bases fit TRBD1. V lost 0 bases to trimming and J lost 7 bases; unmatched junction nucleotides: 2. This CDR3 is built from 13 residues. In germline, CDR1 is LGHNA, CDR2 YNFKEQ. This CDR3 is CASSQDTGAGYTF. The DNA of the CDR3 is TGTGCCAGCAGCCAAGATACAGGGGCTGGCTACACCTTC.

To note about this clone: The junction departs from the called germline gene at one end, perhaps through a read error. The chain carries TRBV7-7 and TRBJ2-5, with TRBD1 identical over 9 bases. Germline CDR1 and CDR2: SSHAT and FNYEAQ (reference sequence). The CDR3 covers 13 residues. DNA for the CDR3: TGTGCTAGCAGCCGCGACAGGGGGGAGACCCAGTACTTC. Translation gives CASSRDRGETQYF.

The chain employs TRBV20-1 and TRBJ2-3; D is unclear. Germline loops: CDR1 DFQATT, CDR2 SNEGSKA (reference sequence). The CDR3 covers 10 residues. The CDR3 is CSAGPDTQYF. The CDR3 coding sequence is TGCAGCGCAGGCCCAGATACGCAGTATTTT.

This chain uses TRBV19 with TRBJ2-5; possible D gene TRBD2, 6 bases. V lost 4 bases and J 5 bases, leaving 17 bases between the germline ends. Looked up from germline, CDR1 is LNHDA and CDR2 is SQIVND (reference sequence). The CDR3 covers 15 residues. CDR3 loop: CASSNGGTSGETQYF. In DNA, the CDR3 is TGTGCCAGTAGTAATGGCGGGACCTCAGGGGAGACCCAGTACTTC. Full variable domain (remainder filled in from reference TRBV19 and TRBJ2-5): DGGITQSPKYLFRKEGQNVTLSCEQNLNHDAMYWYRQDPGQGLRLIYYSQIVNDFQKGDIAEGYSVSREKKESFPLTVTSAQKNPTAFYLCASSNGGTSGETQYFGPGTRLLVL.

The chain joins TRBV9 to TRBJ2-5; 15 nucleotides match TRBD2. The CDR3 extends over 17 amino acids. Germline trimming cut 3 bases from V and 5 bases from J; bases unmatched to any gene: 8. From germline, CDR1 is SGDLS and CDR2 YYNGEE. The CDR3 DNA reads TGTGCCAGCAGCGAGGGGACTAGCGGGAGGTCGCGGGAGACCCAGTACTTC. The encoded protein is CASSEGTSGRSRETQYF.

The rearrangement joins TRBV9 to TRBJ2-5, with TRBD2 matching over 11 bases. V shed 3 bases and J 5 bases; nucleotides not matched to a gene: 9. CDR3 length equals 16 residues. Germline CDR1 is SGDLS and CDR2 is YYNGEE. CDR3 sequence: CASSAASGGLGETQYF. The CDR3 DNA is TGTGCCAGCAGCGCCGCTAGCGGGGGGCTGGGGGAGACCCAGTACTTC.

V and J are TRBV19 and TRBJ2-3; tentatively, D is TRBD2 (6 bases). Looked up from germline, CDR1 is LNHDA and CDR2 is SQIVND (reference sequence). Trimming took off 9 bases at V and 2 bases at J, with 18 bases between the two ends. CDR3 length equals 15 residues. CDR3 nucleotide sequence: TGTGCCAGCCAAACTATGGCGGGGATCACAGATACGCAGTATTTT. Protein: CASQTMAGITDTQYF.

This chain uses TRBV4-1 with TRBJ1-5, with TRBD1 matching 9 bases. The CDR3 runs 15 residues. Trimming took 0 bases from V and 5 from J; bases not matched to a gene: 2. The germline CDR1 and CDR2 sequences are MGHRA and YSYEKL. The CDR3 sequence: CASSQEQGADQPQHF. CDR3 sequence (DNA): TGCGCCAGCAGCCAAGAACAGGGGGCCGATCAGCCCCAGCATTTT.

The chain carries TRBV18 and TRBJ2-3; D might be TRBD2 (6 bases). CDR1 KGHSH and CDR2 LQKENI come from the germline V gene. V was cut by 0 bases and J by 6 bases, with 16 bases left in between. The CDR3 length is 16 residues. CDR3 sequence: CASSPPNSAGWDTQYF. The DNA of the CDR3 is TGTGCCAGCTCACCACCCAATAGCGCGGGGTGGGATACGCAGTATTTT. Filled out from reference TRBV18 and TRBJ2-3, the complete variable domain reads NAGVMQNPRHLVRRRGQEARLRCSPMKGHSHVYWYRQLPEEGLKFMVYLQKENIIDESGMPKERFSAEFPKEGPSILRIQQVVRGDSAAYFCASSPPNSAGWDTQYFGPGTRLTVL.

The J gene is TRBJ1-1, the V gene TRBV11-3; D not certain. Germline CDR1 reads SGHNT; CDR2 reads YENEEA. The CDR3 covers 15 residues. V was trimmed by 4 bases and J by 4 bases, leaving 16 bases between them. This CDR3 reads CASSSYREGGTEAFF. CDR3 sequence (DNA): TGTGCCAGCAGCTCCTATCGGGAAGGAGGCACTGAAGCTTTCTTT.

This clone has just one count. The chain uses TRBV5-5 and TRBJ1-2; D is unclear. The germline V gene has CDR1 SGHKS and CDR2 YYEKEE (reference sequence). The CDR3 runs to 15 residues. Deletions cut 0 bases from V and 3 bases from J, with 12 bases between. CDR3 residues: CASSLAFSGDYGYTF. The CDR3 DNA reads as TGTGCCAGCAGCTTGGCCTTTTCAGGTGACTATGGCTACACCTTC.

This chain connects TRBV14 to TRBJ2-5; maybe TRBD2 (5 bases). This CDR3 has 13 amino acids. Germline CDR1 and CDR2: SGHDN and FVKESK. The V gene lost 3 bases and the J gene lost 5 bases, with 10 bases spanning the gap. As DNA, the CDR3 is TGTGCCAGCAGCCAGAGGGAGCTGGAGACCCAGTACTTC. Its protein product is CASSQRELETQYF.

The rearrangement links TRBV27 to TRBJ1-5, with D possibly being TRBD1 (6 bases). The CDR3 spans 14 residues. V lost 5 bases and J 2 bases, leaving 10 bases between the germline ends. Germline loops: CDR1 MNHEY, CDR2 SMNVEV (reference sequence). CDR3 coding DNA: TGTGCCAGCAGTATACAGGGAGGCAATCAGCCCCAGCATTTT. It specifies CASSIQGGNQPQHF.

The gene calls are TRBV7-9 and TRBJ2-2, with D possibly TRBD2 on 5 matching bases. CDR1 is SEHNR and CDR2 is FQNEAQ in the germline V gene (reference sequence). The CDR3 covers 14 residues. Trimming pared 7 bases from V and 5 bases from J, leaving 14 bases between. For the CDR3, the DNA is TGTGCCAGCACCTTGGGCGGGCGGACCGGGGAGCTGTTTTTT. Encoded protein: CASTLGGRTGELFF.

The chain combines TRBV7-8 with TRBJ1-2, with D uncertain. The CDR3 covers 15 residues. V was trimmed by 2 bases and J by 5 bases, leaving 15 bases between them. Germline V CDR1 and CDR2: SGHVS, FQNEAQ. DNA for the CDR3: TGTGCCAGCAGCTTAAAGAGCCCTTATCCATATGGCTACACCTTC. Amino acid sequence: CASSLKSPYPYGYTF.

The chain combines TRBV28 with TRBJ1-2, with TRBD1 as a possible D gene (6 bases). CDR3 length: 13 amino acids. Germline CDR1 and CDR2: MDHEN and SYDVKM. V dropped 8 bases and J dropped 4 bases, with 14 bases sitting between them. The CDR3 is CASSEGGAYGYTF. The CDR3 DNA reads TGTGCCAGCTCCGAGGGGGGGGCCTATGGCTACACCTTC.

This sequence joins TRBV7-6 and TRBJ2-1; D might be TRBD2 (6 bases). CDR1 is SGHVS, CDR2 FNYEAQ, per germline. The CDR3 runs 15 residues. Trimming cost V 1 base and J 5 bases, with 12 bases left between them. The CDR3, as DNA: TGTGCCAGCAGCTTAGGAGGAGGGACTCACAATGAGCAGTTCTTC. Residues: CASSLGGGTHNEQFF.